This entry lists 24 T cell receptor beta chains sequenced from one sample in a study of T cell repertoires in cytomegalovirus infection (dated by TCRdb to the late 2010s). Sequencer: Illumina HiSeq 1500. The public reads were reanalyzed by TCRdb: fastp trimming at Q25, MiXCR alignment, in-frame beta chains only. Rows with a matching CDR3 protein are joined into one entry that keeps the most common DNA and genes. The sample data list about 76,000 distinct CDR3 sequences, and approximately 3.7% of these were observed just once. Approximately 5% of the sample comes from the top ten. Sequencing used PBMCs. The source of these receptors is a human donor in good health (CMV status not recorded). Some clones in this sample may be carry-over from other donors' samples.

In this sample, this clonotype turned up many times. The chain links TRBV6-1 to TRBJ2-7; 10 bases are a match to TRBD1. The CDR3 sequence is 15 residues long. J lost 4 bases, V lost 5 bases, and 8 bases had no gene match. The germline gives CDR1 MNHNS, CDR2 SASEGT. The CDR3 DNA is TGTGCCAGCAGTCCACAATGGGACAGGGGTTACGAGCAGTACTTC. As protein: CASSPQWDRGYEQYF.

This clonotype was detected many times. J is TRBJ1-5 and V is TRBV12-3 or TRBV12-4, with a weak D call TRBD1 (6 bases). The CDR3 is 15 amino acids. Trimming removed 3 bases from V and 5 bases from J, with 14 bases in between. The CDR3 protein is CASSFWGPGDQPQHF. CDR3 bases: TGTGCCAGCAGTTTTTGGGGGCCTGGGGATCAGCCCCAGCATTTT.

This clonotype showed up many times. The J gene is TRBJ2-7, the V gene TRBV7-8, with 10 bases aligning to TRBD1. The V gene end was trimmed by 5 bases and the J gene end by 7 bases; junction bases not matched to a gene: 11. The CDR3 loop spans 15 amino acids. CDR1 SGHVS and CDR2 FQNEAQ come from the germline V gene. The CDR3: CASSPFRDRGYEQYF. CDR3 sequence (DNA): TGTGCCAGCAGCCCATTCCGGGACAGGGGATATGAGCAGTACTTC.

Ten or more counts support this clonotype. The V gene is TRBV12-3 or TRBV12-4, the J gene TRBJ1-5; unclear D gene. This CDR3 region has 13 residues. Trimming took 3 bases from V and 5 from J, leaving 8 bases between them. CDR3 nucleotides: TGTGCCAGCAGTTTTAACGCAGATCAGCCCCAGCATTTT. The encoded protein is CASSFNADQPQHF.

This clonotype was found many times. The chain has TRBV7-2 and TRBJ1-5; TRBD1 agrees at 10 bases. V dropped 5 bases and J dropped 9; count of bases not matched to a gene: 10. This CDR3 has 15 residues. Germline values: CDR1 SGHTA, CDR2 FQGNSA. The CDR3 loop reads CASSDRQGAIRPQHF. The CDR3 bases are TGTGCCAGCAGCGACCGACAGGGGGCGATACGGCCCCAGCATTTT.

The chain combines TRBV3-1 with TRBJ1-1, with a weak D call TRBD1 (5 bases). Trimming took off 4 bases at V and 1 base at J, with 10 bases between the two ends. CDR1 and CDR2 from the germline V gene are LGHDT and YNNKEL (reference sequence). The length of the CDR3 is 14 residues. CDR3 in amino acids: CASSRRDANTEAFF. In DNA, the CDR3 is TGTGCCAGCAGCCGCCGGGACGCGAACACTGAAGCTTTCTTT.

This clonotype was seen at least ten times. The chain's CDR3 is CASTGTANEKLFF. CDR3 DNA: TGTGCCAGCACGGGGACAGCTAATGAAAAACTGTTTTTT. The chain combines TRBV2 with TRBJ1-4; TRBD1 matches at 7 bases. V shed 7 bases and J 3 bases; nucleotides not matched to a gene: 2. The CDR3 runs 13 residues. Germline CDR1 and CDR2: SNHLY and FYNNEI.

This clonotype was detected ten times or more. The rearrangement uses TRBV7-8 and TRBJ1-4, with 8 bases lining up with TRBD1. Germline CDR1 reads SGHVS; CDR2 reads FQNEAQ. There are 16 residues in the CDR3. Germline trimming cut 5 bases from V and 5 bases from J; bases unmatched to any gene: 10. For the CDR3, the DNA is TGTGCCAGCAGCAACAACCCGGGACAGGCGAATGAAAAACTGTTTTTT. Protein sequence: CASSNNPGQANEKLFF.

This clonotype was found many times. The chain is built from TRBV24-1 and TRBJ2-3; D possibly uses TRBD1 or TRBD2 (5 bases each). The CDR3 spans 18 residues. CDR1 and CDR2 from the germline V gene are KGHDR and SFDVKD. V was pared by 0 bases and J by 4 bases, with 19 bases between. As DNA, the CDR3 is TGTGCCACCAGTGATTTGGCTGGGGGATCTGGGGTTGCAGATACGCAGTATTTT. Its translation is CATSDLAGGSGVADTQYF.

This clonotype has a count of ten or more. The chain uses TRBV7-8 and TRBJ1-5; D possibly corresponds to TRBD1 (5 bases). This CDR3 contains 16 residues. Germline V gene data show CDR1 as SGHVS and CDR2 as FQNEAQ. V shed 5 bases and J shed 5 bases, with 19 bases lying between them. This chain's CDR3 is CASSPRGAKVYQPQHF. The CDR3 nucleotides are TGTGCCAGCAGCCCGAGGGGAGCTAAGGTGTATCAGCCCCAGCATTTT.

This clonotype has at least ten counts. This chain joins TRBV19 and TRBJ1-5; TRBD1 agrees at 7 bases. Trimming removed 10 bases from V and 2 bases from J; junction bases left unmatched: 14. Germline V gene sequence: CDR1 LNHDA, CDR2 SQIVND (reference sequence). The CDR3 totals 16 residues. CDR3 DNA: TGTGCCACCAAAAAACAGGGGCACGTAGGCAATCAGCCCCAGCATTTT. It codes for CATKKQGHVGNQPQHF.

This clonotype has at least ten counts. V is TRBV6-5 and J is TRBJ1-5; D gene uncertain. CDR3 length: 14 amino acids. Germline V gene lookup returns CDR1 MNHEY and CDR2 SVGAGI. Between the trimmed V and J ends, which lost 0 bases and 1 base, there was a span of 4 bases. CDR3: CASSYSGSNQPQHF. The CDR3 DNA reads TGTGCCAGCAGTTACTCCGGGAGCAATCAGCCCCAGCATTTT.

This clonotype appeared many times. V is TRBV7-2 and J is TRBJ2-7; 8 positions match TRBD2. Germline CDR1 and CDR2: SGHTA and FQGNSA. With 6 bases clipped from V and 5 bases from J, the junction kept 9 bases outside the gene matches. The CDR3 spans 14 residues. The CDR3 is CASSFGGGKNEQYF. The CDR3 DNA is TGTGCCAGCAGTTTCGGGGGGGGTAAAAACGAGCAGTACTTC.

This clonotype has ten or more counts. The rearrangement joins TRBV10-3 to TRBJ2-1; the D is unclear. The germline V gene encodes CDR1 ENHRY and CDR2 SYGVKD. This CDR3 region has 13 residues. Trimming stripped 0 bases from V and 13 bases from J, with 13 bases between. CDR3 coding DNA: TGTGCCATCAGTGAGTCGATCGGTAGCCCACAGTTCTTC. It specifies CAISESIGSPQFF.

This clonotype was detected ten times or more. This rearrangement joins TRBV20-1 to TRBJ2-2; 7 bases line up with TRBD1. V was pared by 6 bases and J by 0 bases, with 4 bases of the junction left unmatched. CDR1 and CDR2 from the germline V gene are DFQATT and SNEGSKA (reference sequence). The CDR3 spans 14 residues. The chain's CDR3 is CSAGTEANTGELFF. CDR3 nucleotide sequence: TGCAGTGCGGGGACAGAAGCGAACACCGGGGAGCTGTTTTTT.

Note on this clonotype: Its ends do not fully match the called genes, so a read error is possible. The rearrangement uses TRBV12-3 or TRBV12-4 and TRBJ1-1; 9 nucleotides line up with TRBD1. The CDR3 is 12 amino acids. As DNA, the CDR3 is TGTGCCAGCAGTAGGGCGGGGACAGGGTTACACTTT. It is translated as CASSRAGTGLHF.

In this sample, this clonotype turned up many times. The rearrangement joins TRBV18 to TRBJ2-1, with D unresolved. V lost 3 bases to trimming and J lost 6 bases, with 15 bases between them. CDR1 KGHSH and CDR2 LQKENI come from the germline V gene. The CDR3 consists of 15 residues. The CDR3 DNA is TGTGCCAGCTCACCGAGAATGGGGTCGGGCAATGAGCAGTTCTTC. It yields the protein CASSPRMGSGNEQFF.

Many counts were recorded for this clonotype. The gene calls are TRBV27 and TRBJ2-2; perhaps TRBD1 as D (5 bases). In germline, CDR1 is MNHEY, CDR2 SMNVEV (reference sequence). CDR3 length: 16 residues. The V and J ends lost 3 bases and 5 bases respectively, with 16 bases between them. The CDR3 protein is CASSFGQGMGTGELFF. CDR3 DNA: TGTGCCAGCAGTTTTGGGCAGGGAATGGGGACCGGGGAGCTGTTTTTT.

Many counts were recorded for this clonotype. V is TRBV7-9 and J is TRBJ1-5; D perhaps matches TRBD1 (6 bases). This CDR3 spans 15 amino acids. Trimming took off 4 bases at V and 2 bases at J, with 12 bases between the two ends. From germline, CDR1 is SEHNR and CDR2 FQNEAQ (reference sequence). The CDR3 DNA follows: TGTGCCAGCAGCTCACAGGGTAGTGGCAATCAGCCCCAGCATTTT. It specifies CASSSQGSGNQPQHF.

There are many counts of this clonotype. The chain links TRBV5-4 to TRBJ2-2; 7 bases fit TRBD2. The CDR3 spans 14 residues. Trimming took 6 bases from V and 6 from J; bases not matched to a gene: 8. Per the germline V gene, CDR1 is SGHNT and CDR2 is YYREEE (reference sequence). The CDR3 region is CASKSGGSAGELFF. In nucleotides, the CDR3 is TGTGCCAGCAAATCCGGGGGGTCGGCCGGGGAGCTGTTTTTT.

This clonotype was recorded many times. This sequence joins TRBV19 and TRBJ1-1; D gene ambiguous. Per the germline V gene, CDR1 is LNHDA and CDR2 is SQIVND (reference sequence). The CDR3 length is 14 residues. Trimming left V 2 bases short and J 0 bases short, with 7 bases between. The DNA for the CDR3 is TGTGCCAGTAGTATAATCGGCGTGAACACTGAAGCTTTCTTT. It codes for CASSIIGVNTEAFF.

This clonotype was picked up many times. The genes are TRBV7-8 and TRBJ2-1, with a weak D call TRBD1 (6 bases). V lost 2 bases and J 3 bases, leaving 11 bases between the germline ends. CDR1 SGHVS and CDR2 FQNEAQ come from the germline V gene. CDR3 length equals 15 residues. The CDR3 nucleotides are TGTGCCAGCAGCTTAAGGGACATATACTACAATGAGCAGTTCTTC. It encodes CASSLRDIYYNEQFF.

This clonotype was seen many times. The chain links TRBV12-3 or TRBV12-4 to TRBJ1-6; tentatively, D is TRBD1 (5 bases). The V end lost 8 bases, the J end lost 6 bases, and 11 bases lay between the germline ends. The CDR3 spans 13 residues. The DNA for the CDR3 is TGTGCCAGCGCTTCGACAGTTAATTCACCCCTCCACTTT. Translation gives CASASTVNSPLHF.

This clonotype was seen ten or more times. This chain links TRBV24-1 with TRBJ2-2, with unresolved D. Trimming left V 5 bases short and J 4 bases short, with 7 bases between. CDR1 KGHDR and CDR2 SFDVKD come from the germline V gene. This CDR3 has 13 amino acids. The CDR3 sequence: CATSASSTGELFF. CDR3 nucleotide sequence: TGTGCCACCAGTGCCTCGAGCACCGGGGAGCTGTTTTTT.